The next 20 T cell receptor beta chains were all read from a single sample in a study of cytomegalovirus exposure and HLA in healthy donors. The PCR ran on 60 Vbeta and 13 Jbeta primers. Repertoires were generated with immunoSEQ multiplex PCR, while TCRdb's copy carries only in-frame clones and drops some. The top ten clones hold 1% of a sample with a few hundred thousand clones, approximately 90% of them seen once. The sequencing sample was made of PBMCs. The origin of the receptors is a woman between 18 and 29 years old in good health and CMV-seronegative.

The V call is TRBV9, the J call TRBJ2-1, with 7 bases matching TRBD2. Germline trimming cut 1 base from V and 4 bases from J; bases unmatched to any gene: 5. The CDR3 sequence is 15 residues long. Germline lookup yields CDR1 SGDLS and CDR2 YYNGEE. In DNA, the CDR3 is TGTGCCAGCAGCGTATACGGGGGACTATACAATGAGCAGTTCTTC. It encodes CASSVYGGLYNEQFF.

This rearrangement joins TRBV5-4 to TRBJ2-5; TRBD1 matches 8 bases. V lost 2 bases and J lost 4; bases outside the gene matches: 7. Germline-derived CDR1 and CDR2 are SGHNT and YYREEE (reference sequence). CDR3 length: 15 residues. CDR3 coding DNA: TGTGCCAGCAGCTTCCCAGGGGGCCTTGGAGAGACCCAGTACTTC. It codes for CASSFPGGLGETQYF.

As DNA, the CDR3 is TGCGCCAGCAGATCGTCGGGGGAGAGAGTTTCAACTTCCTACGAGCAGTACTTC. Protein: CASRSSGERVSTSYEQYF. The rearrangement links TRBV5-1 to TRBJ2-7, with a possible D match to TRBD2 (6 bases). V was cut by 5 bases and J by 1 base, with 25 bases left in between. The CDR3 sequence is 18 residues long. Germline V gene sequence: CDR1 SGHRS, CDR2 YFSETQ.

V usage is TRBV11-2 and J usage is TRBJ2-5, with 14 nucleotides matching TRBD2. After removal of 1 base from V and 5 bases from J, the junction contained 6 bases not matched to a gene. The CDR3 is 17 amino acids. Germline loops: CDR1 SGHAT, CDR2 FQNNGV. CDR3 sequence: CASSLGLAGGPGETQYF. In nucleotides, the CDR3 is TGTGCCAGCAGCTTAGGACTAGCGGGAGGGCCAGGGGAGACCCAGTACTTC.

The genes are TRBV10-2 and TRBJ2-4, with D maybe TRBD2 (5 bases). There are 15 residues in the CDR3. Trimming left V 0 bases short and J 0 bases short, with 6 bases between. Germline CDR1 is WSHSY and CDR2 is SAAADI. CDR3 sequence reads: CASSESRVAKNIQYF. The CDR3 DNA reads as TGCGCCAGCAGTGAGTCGAGGGTAGCCAAAAACATTCAGTACTTC.

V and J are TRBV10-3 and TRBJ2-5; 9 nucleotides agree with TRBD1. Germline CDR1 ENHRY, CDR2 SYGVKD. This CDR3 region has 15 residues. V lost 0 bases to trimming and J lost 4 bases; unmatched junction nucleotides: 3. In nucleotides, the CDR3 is TGTGCCATCAGTGAGTCGCACAGGGGGCGAGAGACCCAGTACTTC. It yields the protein CAISESHRGRETQYF.

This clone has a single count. CDR3 residues: CSVKFPRSGRINTQYF. The CDR3 DNA sequence: TGCAGCGTTAAGTTCCCGAGGAGCGGGAGGATAAATACGCAGTATTTT. V gene TRBV29-1 combines with J gene TRBJ2-3; 9 bases agree with TRBD2. The CDR3 has 16 residues. Germline values: CDR1 SQVTM, CDR2 ANQGSEA. The V and J ends lost 5 bases and 7 bases, in that order; junction bases with no gene match: 16.

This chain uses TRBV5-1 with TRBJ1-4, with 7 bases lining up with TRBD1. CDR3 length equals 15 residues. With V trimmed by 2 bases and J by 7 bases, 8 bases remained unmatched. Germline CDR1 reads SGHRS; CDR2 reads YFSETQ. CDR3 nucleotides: TGCGCCAGCAGCTTCTACAGGGGACGGGGTGAAAAACTGTTTTTT. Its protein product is CASSFYRGRGEKLFF.

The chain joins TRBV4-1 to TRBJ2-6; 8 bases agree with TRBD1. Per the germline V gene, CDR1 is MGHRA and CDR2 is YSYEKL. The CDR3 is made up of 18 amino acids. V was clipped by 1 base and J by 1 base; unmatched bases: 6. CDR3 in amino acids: CASSQGGRGRSGANVLTF. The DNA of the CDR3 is TGCGCCAGCAGCCAAGGCGGCAGGGGGCGTTCTGGGGCCAACGTCCTGACTTTC.

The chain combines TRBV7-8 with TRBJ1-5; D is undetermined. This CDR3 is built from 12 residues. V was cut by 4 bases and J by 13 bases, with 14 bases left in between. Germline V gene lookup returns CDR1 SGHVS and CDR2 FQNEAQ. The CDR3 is CASSSMGSGQHF. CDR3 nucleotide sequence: TGTGCCAGCAGCTCGATGGGTTCAGGACAGCATTTT.

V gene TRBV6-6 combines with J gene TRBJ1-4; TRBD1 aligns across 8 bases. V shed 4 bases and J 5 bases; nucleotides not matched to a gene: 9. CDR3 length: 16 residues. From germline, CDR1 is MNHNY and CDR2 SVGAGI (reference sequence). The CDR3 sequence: CASSLRSGQGNEKLFF. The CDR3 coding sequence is TGTGCCAGCAGTTTGAGATCCGGACAGGGAAATGAAAAACTGTTTTTT.

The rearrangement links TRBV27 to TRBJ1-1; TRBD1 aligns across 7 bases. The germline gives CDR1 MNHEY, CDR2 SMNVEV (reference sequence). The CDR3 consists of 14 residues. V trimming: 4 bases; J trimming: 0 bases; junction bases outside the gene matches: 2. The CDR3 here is CASSSDRLNTEAFF. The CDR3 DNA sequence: TGTGCCAGCAGTTCGGACAGGCTGAACACTGAAGCTTTCTTT.

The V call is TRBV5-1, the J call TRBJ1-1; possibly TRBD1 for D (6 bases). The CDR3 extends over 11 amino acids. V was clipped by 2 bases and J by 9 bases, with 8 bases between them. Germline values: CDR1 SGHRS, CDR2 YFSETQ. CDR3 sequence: CASSFTGKAFF. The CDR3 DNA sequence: TGCGCCAGCAGCTTTACAGGGAAAGCTTTCTTT.

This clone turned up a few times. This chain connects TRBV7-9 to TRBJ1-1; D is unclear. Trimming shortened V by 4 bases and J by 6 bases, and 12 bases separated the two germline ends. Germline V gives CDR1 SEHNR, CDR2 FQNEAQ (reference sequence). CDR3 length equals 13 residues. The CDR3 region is CASSYFQVAEAFF. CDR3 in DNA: TGTGCCAGCAGCTATTTCCAGGTGGCTGAAGCTTTCTTT.

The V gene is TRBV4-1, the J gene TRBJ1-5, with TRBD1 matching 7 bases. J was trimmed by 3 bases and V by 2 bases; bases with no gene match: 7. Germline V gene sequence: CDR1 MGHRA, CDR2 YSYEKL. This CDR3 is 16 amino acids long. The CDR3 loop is CASSQIHRGNNQPQHF. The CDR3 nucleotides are TGCGCCAGCAGCCAAATTCACAGGGGTAACAATCAGCCCCAGCATTTT.

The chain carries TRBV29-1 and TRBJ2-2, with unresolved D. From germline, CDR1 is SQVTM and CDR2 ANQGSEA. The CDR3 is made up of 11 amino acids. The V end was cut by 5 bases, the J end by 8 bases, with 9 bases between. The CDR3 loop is CSVRSFGELFF. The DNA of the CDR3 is TGCAGCGTTAGGAGTTTTGGGGAGCTGTTTTTT.

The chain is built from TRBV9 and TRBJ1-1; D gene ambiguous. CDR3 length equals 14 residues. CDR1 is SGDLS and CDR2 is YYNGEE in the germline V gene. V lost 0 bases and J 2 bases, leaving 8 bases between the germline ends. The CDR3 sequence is CASSVARGNTEAFF. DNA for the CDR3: TGTGCCAGCAGCGTAGCCCGGGGTAACACTGAAGCTTTCTTT. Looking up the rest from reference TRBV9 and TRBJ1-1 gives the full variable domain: DSGVTQTPKHLITATGQRVTLRCSPRSGDLSVYWYQQSLDQGLQFLIQYYNGEERAKGNILERFSAQQFPDLHSELNLSSLELGDSALYFCASSVARGNTEAFFGQGTRLTVV.

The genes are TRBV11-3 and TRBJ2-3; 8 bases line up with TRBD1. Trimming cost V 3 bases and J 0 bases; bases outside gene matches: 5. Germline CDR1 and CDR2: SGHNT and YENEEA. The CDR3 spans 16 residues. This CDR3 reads CASSFQGAASTDTQYF. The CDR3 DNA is TGTGCCAGCAGCTTCCAGGGGGCTGCGAGCACAGATACGCAGTATTTT.

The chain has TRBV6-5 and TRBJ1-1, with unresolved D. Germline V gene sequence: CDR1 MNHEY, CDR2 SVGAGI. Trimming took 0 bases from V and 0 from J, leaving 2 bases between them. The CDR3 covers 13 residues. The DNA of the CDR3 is TGTGCCAGCAGTTACTCCGTGAACACTGAAGCTTTCTTT. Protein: CASSYSVNTEAFF.

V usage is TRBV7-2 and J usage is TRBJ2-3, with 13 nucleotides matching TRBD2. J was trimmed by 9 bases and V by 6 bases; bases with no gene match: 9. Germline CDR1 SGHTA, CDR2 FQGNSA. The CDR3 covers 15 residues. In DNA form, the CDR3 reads TGTGCCAGCAGACTCGGACTAGCGGGAGTTAAAACGCAGTATTTT. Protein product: CASRLGLAGVKTQYF.